The sequence of this TCR beta chain was determined in a study of T cell changes during pregnancy in multiple sclerosis. The germline gives CDR1 MGHRA, CDR2 YSYEKL. V lost 4 bases, J lost 3 bases, and 9 bases lay in between. The CDR3 runs 14 residues. Sequenced by immunoSEQ multiplex PCR; TCRdb stores in-frame clones only, minus some. This table holds approximately 60,000 clones, around 94% found once. This specimen was CD8+ T cells from peripheral blood mononuclear cells, taken in the third trimester of pregnancy. This sequence joins TRBV4-1 and TRBJ2-2; tentative D call: TRBD2 (6 bases). The sequence derives from a female donor with multiple sclerosis, enrolled in a pregnancy study. CDR3 sequence (DNA): TGCGCCAGCAGCCCCCCGGGGGACACCGGGGAGCTGTTTTTT. Translated: CASSPPGDTGELFF.